The rows below give T cell receptor beta chains drawn from one sample of a study of response to subunit inactivated influenza vaccine. TCRdb called the RT-PCR reads again in MiXCR, with one record for every CDR3 protein. The sample comprises about 650,000 distinct CDR3 sequences, around 14% of which are singletons, and about 9.9% rests with the top ten. This specimen consisted of PBMCs from blood, obtained approximately 13 days after vaccination. The receptors stem from a man aged 50 to 60 who received an inactivated influenza vaccine. CDR3s include the opening cysteine and the closing phenylalanine or tryptophan. D genes are given only for firm matches. A clone size is listed for some rows: how often the clone was seen (once, few, many), or a class if it is expanded.

few,.,TRBJ1-2,TRBV6-5,TGTGCCAGCAGTTTCGGACGAGGCTATGGCTACACCTTC,CASSFGRGYGYTF
few,TRBD1,TRBJ2-5,TRBV6-1,TGTGCCAGCAGTACCCGGACAGGGGGCGCGGAGACCCAGTACTTC,CASSTRTGGAETQYF
.,.,TRBJ1-5,TRBV25-1,TGTGCCAGCAGTCCAGGGGAGGGCAATCAGCCCCAGCATTTT,CASSPGEGNQPQHF
.,.,TRBJ2-5,TRBV20-1,TGCAGTGCCAGCCCACCTTTGGGGGGCCAAGAGACCCAGTACTTC,CSASPPLGGQETQYF
.,.,TRBJ1-1,TRBV7-2,TGTGCCAGCAGCTTTCCACGGGTCGTGGGCACTGAAGCTTTCTTT,CASSFPRVVGTEAFF
many,.,TRBJ2-7,TRBV3-1,TGTGCCAGCAGCCAAGAGTGGTACGAGCAGTACTTC,CASSQEWYEQYF
few,.,TRBJ2-2,TRBV6-2/TRBV6-3,TGTGCCAGCAGTTATCGCCACGGGGAGCTGTTTTTT,CASSYRHGELFF
few,.,TRBJ2-1,TRBV20-1,TGCAGTGCTAGAGAGGGTACTTACAATGAGCAGTTCTTC,CSAREGTYNEQFF
.,.,TRBJ2-1,TRBV20-1,TGCAGTGCTAGAGACCGACACTACCGCTACAATGAGCAGTTCTTC,CSARDRHYRYNEQFF
.,.,TRBJ1-1,TRBV9,TGTGCCAGCAGCGCTTTGGTGGGGGGGGTAAACACTGAAGCTTTCTTT,CASSALVGGVNTEAFF
once,.,TRBJ1-5,TRBV6-2/TRBV6-3,TGTGCCAGCAACAAGAAAGGGGGGGGAAGGCAGCCCCAGCATTTT,CASNKKGGGRQPQHF
.,TRBD2,TRBJ2-7,TRBV20-1,TGCAGTGCTGCCCCCCCGACTAGCGGAGCCTACGAGCAGTACTTC,CSAAPPTSGAYEQYF
once,TRBD2,TRBJ2-7,TRBV15,TGTGCCACCAGCAACCGGGACTACCCATTCGAGCAGTACTTC,CATSNRDYPFEQYF
once,TRBD1,TRBJ2-3,TRBV20-1,TGCAGTGCTACGATGACAGGGGGATTAGATACGCAGTATTTT,CSATMTGGLDTQYF
few,TRBD2,TRBJ2-7,TRBV28,TGTGCCAGCAGACCCTCCTGGAGTAGCGGGAGTAAGGAGCAGTACTTC,CASRPSWSSGSKEQYF
.,TRBD2,TRBJ2-7,TRBV27,TGTGCCAGCAGTTTTGAAGCGGGAGGGATCTCCTACGAGCAGTACTTC,CASSFEAGGISYEQYF
few,TRBD2,TRBJ2-7,TRBV5-1,TGCGCCAGCAGCCTGTCCCCGGGAGGTCTCTACGAGCAGTACTTC,CASSLSPGGLYEQYF
.,.,TRBJ2-1,TRBV11-2,TGTGCCAGCAGCTTCATCTTGGCGGGGCGGTACAATGAGCAGTTCTTC,CASSFILAGRYNEQFF
.,TRBD1,TRBJ1-5,TRBV10-3,TGTGCCATCAGTGCAGGGGGAGGCCTCGGTCAGCCCCAGCATTTT,CAISAGGGLGQPQHF
few,.,TRBJ1-5,TRBV20-1,TGCAGTGCTAGGGCGGCCCTAGGACAGCCGAAGAATAGCAATCAGCCCCAGCATTTT,CSARAALGQPKNSNQPQHF
few,TRBD2,TRBJ2-1,TRBV3-1,TGTGCCAGCAGCCTTAGACTAGCGTCTCCCAATGAGCAGTTCTTC,CASSLRLASPNEQFF
.,.,TRBJ2-4,TRBV28,TGTGCCAGCACCAATCGGAGGTATTCCAAAAACATTCAGTACTTC,CASTNRRYSKNIQYF
.,.,TRBJ2-7,TRBV6-5,TGTGCCAGCAGTTACTCGCTTGATTACTCCTACGAGCAGTACTTC,CASSYSLDYSYEQYF
.,.,TRBJ1-2,TRBV4-3,TGCGCCAGCAGCCAAGTAAACCCGAGCCCCGATGGCTACACCTTC,CASSQVNPSPDGYTF
.,.,TRBJ2-6,TRBV20-1,TGCAGTGCTAGAACGGTGTTCGCCAACGTCCTGACTTTC,CSARTVFANVLTF
.,TRBD2,TRBJ2-3,TRBV10-1,TGCGCCAGCAGTCCGGTGGCGGGGGGGAGCACAGATACGCAGTATTTT,CASSPVAGGSTDTQYF
.,.,TRBJ1-2,TRBV5-6,TGTGCCAGCGCCGCTCCCGGGACCCAATTGGGTGGCTACACCTTC,CASAAPGTQLGGYTF
.,TRBD2,TRBJ2-7,TRBV4-2,TGTGCCAGCAGCCAAGAGTTACTAGCGGTCTCCTACGAGCAGTACTTC,CASSQELLAVSYEQYF
few,.,TRBJ2-1,TRBV3-1,TGTGCCAGCAGCCAAGATGTGCGGAGAGGGAATGAGCAGTTCTTC,CASSQDVRRGNEQFF
.,.,TRBJ2-7,TRBV7-8,TGTGCCAGCAGCTTAGCTGGGGGCCGGGGCTCCTACGAGCAGTACTTC,CASSLAGGRGSYEQYF
many,.,TRBJ2-5,TRBV18,TGTGCCAGCTCACCACCGATTAGCCGAGAGACCCAGTACTTC,CASSPPISRETQYF
few,.,TRBJ1-1,TRBV7-9,TGTGCCAGCAGCTTGATCAGAGACAAGGTCACTGAAGCTTTCTTT,CASSLIRDKVTEAFF